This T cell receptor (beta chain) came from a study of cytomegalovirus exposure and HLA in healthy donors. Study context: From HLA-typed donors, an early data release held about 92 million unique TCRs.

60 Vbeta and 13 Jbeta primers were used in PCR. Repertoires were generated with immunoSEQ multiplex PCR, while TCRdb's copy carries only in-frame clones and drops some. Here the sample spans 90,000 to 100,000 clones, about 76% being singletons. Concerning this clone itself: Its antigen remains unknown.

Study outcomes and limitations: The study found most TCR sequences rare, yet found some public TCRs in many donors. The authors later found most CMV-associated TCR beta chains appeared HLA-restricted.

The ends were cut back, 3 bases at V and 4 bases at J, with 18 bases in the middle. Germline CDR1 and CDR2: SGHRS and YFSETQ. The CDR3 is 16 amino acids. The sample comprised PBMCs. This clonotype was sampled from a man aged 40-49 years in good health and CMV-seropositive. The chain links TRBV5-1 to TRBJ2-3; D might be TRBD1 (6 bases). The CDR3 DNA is TGCGCCAGCAGCTCACAGGGTCGTAAGAAAGCAGATACGCAGTATTTT. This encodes CASSSQGRKKADTQYF.